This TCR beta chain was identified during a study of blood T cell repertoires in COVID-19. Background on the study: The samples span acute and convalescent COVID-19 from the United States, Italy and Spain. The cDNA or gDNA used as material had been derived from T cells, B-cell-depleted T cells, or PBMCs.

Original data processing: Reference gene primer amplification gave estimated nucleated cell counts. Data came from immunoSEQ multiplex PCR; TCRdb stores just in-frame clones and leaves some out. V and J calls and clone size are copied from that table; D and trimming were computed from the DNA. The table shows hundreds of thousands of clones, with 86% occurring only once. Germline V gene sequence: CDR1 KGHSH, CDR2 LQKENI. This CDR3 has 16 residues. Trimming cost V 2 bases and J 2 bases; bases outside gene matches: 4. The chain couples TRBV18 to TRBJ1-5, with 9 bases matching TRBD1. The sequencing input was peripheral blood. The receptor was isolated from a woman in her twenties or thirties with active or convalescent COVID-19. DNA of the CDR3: TGTGCCAGCTCACCAACCCGGGACAGGGGCAATCAGCCCCAGCATTTT. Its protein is CASSPTRDRGNQPQHF.